One and the same sample provided the 23 T cell receptor beta chains below, sequenced in a study of T cells expressing NK-cell markers. TCRdb re-called the 5' RACE reads; every CDR3 protein appears as one record, without DNA. The repertoire table contains 150,000 to 200,000 distinct CDR3 sequences. Material for sequencing was blood T cells: a sorted CD56 or NKG2C T cell subset, CD4+ or CD8+ T cells, or bulk PBMC T cells (not recorded which). These receptors were taken from a man aged 18-69 years in good health.

J is TRBJ2-7 and V is TRBV9; lacking DNA, the TRBD1 call made by TCRdb goes unchecked. Germline V gene sequence: CDR1 SGDLS, CDR2 YYNGEE. The CDR3 totals 17 residues. CDR3 protein: CASSVEGGGSGYYEQYF.

This chain joins TRBV28 and TRBJ1-5. This CDR3 is 15 amino acids long. The V gene's germline CDR1 is MDHEN and CDR2 SYDVKM. The CDR3: CASSLLAAPNQPQHF.

V is TRBV5-5 and J is TRBJ2-5; without DNA, the TCRdb call of TRBD2 cannot be checked. The germline gives CDR1 SGHKS, CDR2 YYEKEE (reference sequence). The CDR3 runs 16 residues. This chain's CDR3 is CASSSGLGLAGETQYF.

The chain combines TRBV5-1 with TRBJ2-7; lacking DNA, the TRBD1 call made by TCRdb goes unchecked. Germline V CDR1 and CDR2: SGHRS, YFSETQ. CDR3 length equals 14 residues. The CDR3 loop is CASSLAGGIYEQYF.

The CDR3 sequence is CASSTGYLSYEQYF. J is TRBJ2-7 and V is TRBV27. Per germline, CDR1 MNHEY and CDR2 SMNVEV (reference sequence). The CDR3 sequence is 14 residues long.

V and J are TRBV27 and TRBJ2-1. The V gene's germline CDR1 is MNHEY and CDR2 SMNVEV (reference sequence). This CDR3 spans 13 amino acids. This CDR3 reads CASGRHAQNEQFF.

The V gene is TRBV7-6, the J gene TRBJ2-2; the D gene TCRdb calls, TRBD1, cannot be checked with no DNA. CDR3 length: 16 residues. The germline gives CDR1 SGHVS, CDR2 FNYEAQ. The CDR3 spells CASSVRDGGGAGELFF.

The gene calls are TRBV11-2 and TRBJ2-3; TCRdb gives TRBD1 as the D gene, but with no DNA this cannot be confirmed. This CDR3 contains 15 residues. CDR1 is SGHAT, CDR2 FQNNGV, per germline. CDR3 sequence reads: CASNLGTRFTDTQYF. Full variable domain (rest looked up from reference TRBV11-2 and TRBJ2-3): EAGVAQSPRYKIIEKRQSVAFWCNPISGHATLYWYQQILGQGPKLLIQFQNNGVVDDSQLPKDRFSAERLKGVDSTLKIQPAKLEDSAVYLCASNLGTRFTDTQYFGPGTRLTVL.

This chain connects TRBV20-1 to TRBJ2-7; TCRdb's D gene call, TRBD2, goes unchecked for lack of DNA. The CDR3 sequence is 18 residues long. Germline V gives CDR1 DFQATT, CDR2 SNEGSKA (reference sequence). CDR3 region: CSARGRPASALPSYEQYF.

The rearrangement joins TRBV14 to TRBJ2-5; TCRdb selects TRBD2, and the lack of DNA leaves this call unchecked. The CDR3 has 16 amino acids. CDR1 is SGHDN, CDR2 FVKESK, per germline. The CDR3 region is CASSHPTPGLGETQYF. Variable domain in full (rest from reference TRBV14 and TRBJ2-5): EAGVTQFPSHSVIEKGQTVTLRCDPISGHDNLYWYRRVMGKEIKFLLHFVKESKQDESGMPNNRFLAERTGGTYSTLKVQPAELEDSGVYFCASSHPTPGLGETQYFGPGTRLLVL.

The CDR3 loop is CATRATNNSPLHF. The chain recombines TRBV21-1 with TRBJ1-6. TRBV21-1 is a known pseudogene. The CDR3 extends over 13 amino acids.

The chain joins TRBV20-1 to TRBJ2-1; there is no DNA to check the TCRdb D call of TRBD2. Germline V gene data show CDR1 as DFQATT and CDR2 as SNEGSKA (reference sequence). CDR3 length: 16 residues. The chain's CDR3 is CSANDLAGGNYNEQFF.

The chain joins TRBV5-1 to TRBJ2-1; the TCRdb call, TRBD1, lacks DNA for checking. The CDR3 runs 13 residues. Per germline, CDR1 SGHRS and CDR2 YFSETQ. CDR3 protein: CASSPRGHNEQFF.

The chain couples TRBV3-1 to TRBJ2-7; TCRdb reports TRBD1, a call that lacks DNA to check it against. Germline lookup yields CDR1 LGHDT and CDR2 YNNKEL (reference sequence). The CDR3 spans 16 residues. CDR3 in amino acids: CASSQDSGGRGVEQYF.

The gene calls are TRBV11-2 and TRBJ1-4. The CDR3 has 14 amino acids. Germline CDR1 and CDR2: SGHAT and FQNNGV. CDR3 residues: CASSFQARIEKLFF. The whole variable domain, filled in from reference TRBV11-2 and TRBJ1-4, reads EAGVAQSPRYKIIEKRQSVAFWCNPISGHATLYWYQQILGQGPKLLIQFQNNGVVDDSQLPKDRFSAERLKGVDSTLKIQPAKLEDSAVYLCASSFQARIEKLFFGSGTQLSVL.

This sequence joins TRBV2 and TRBJ1-1; no DNA is available, so the TRBD1 call from TCRdb remains unchecked. CDR3 length: 16 amino acids. Per the germline V gene, CDR1 is SNHLY and CDR2 is FYNNEI. The CDR3: CASSESGRGLNTEAFF.

The V call is TRBV5-5, the J call TRBJ2-3; TCRdb gives TRBD1 as the D gene, but with no DNA this cannot be confirmed. CDR3 length equals 16 residues. Germline V gives CDR1 SGHKS, CDR2 YYEKEE (reference sequence). This CDR3 reads CASSIGETPSTDTQYF.

The chain combines TRBV20-1 with TRBJ2-1; TCRdb's D gene call, TRBD1, goes unchecked for lack of DNA. The V gene's germline CDR1 is DFQATT and CDR2 SNEGSKA (reference sequence). The length of the CDR3 is 13 residues. The CDR3 spells CSARDRTYNEQFF.

The gene calls are TRBV20-1 and TRBJ2-7. The CDR3 sequence is 11 residues long. Germline values: CDR1 DFQATT, CDR2 SNEGSKA (reference sequence). CDR3 in amino acids: CSASLSYEQYF.

This chain uses TRBV3-1 with TRBJ1-3. This CDR3 has 15 amino acids. Germline V CDR1 and CDR2: LGHDT, YNNKEL (reference sequence). This CDR3 is CASSQEAGSGNTIYF.

This rearrangement joins TRBV4-2 to TRBJ2-1; TCRdb's D gene call, TRBD2, goes unchecked for lack of DNA. CDR3 length: 15 amino acids. Germline V lookup: CDR1 LGHNA, CDR2 YNFKEQ. The CDR3 protein is CASSHERGGFNEQFF.

The CDR3 reads CASRKQGEDGYTF. The chain joins TRBV6-1 to TRBJ1-2; the D gene TCRdb calls, TRBD1, cannot be checked with no DNA. Looked up from germline, CDR1 is MNHNS and CDR2 is SASEGT. The CDR3 length is 13 residues.

The J gene is TRBJ2-3, the V gene TRBV5-4; TCRdb proposes TRBD2, but this gene call is untestable without DNA. Germline CDR1 is SGHNT and CDR2 is YYREEE (reference sequence). The CDR3 length is 16 residues. CDR3 in amino acids: CASSFVGTRVSDTQYF.